Reported below is one TCR beta chain. Its specificity is unknown. Time point specified: blood 2 weeks post-SBRT. Treatment defined: 15 Gy SBRT to primary tumor, nephrectomy 4 weeks later. Blood was sampled at baseline, 2 weeks and 4 weeks after SBRT. The tumor was a clear cell renal cell carcinoma. These data are taken from a study of radiation and T cells in renal cell carcinoma. Overall study results and limits: Top tumor clonotypes rose in blood 2 weeks post-radiation, then contracted. Pretreatment tumor biopsies were lacking, so baseline clonotypes are unknown.

Some clones are missing from TCRdb's copy, which holds only in-frame ones; the method was immunoSEQ multiplex PCR. This table has about 150,000 clones, roughly 87% appearing once. Germline CDR1 reads SEHNR; CDR2 reads FQNEAQ (reference sequence). The CDR3 loop spans 16 amino acids. The trim removed 11 bases at V and 1 base at J, leaving 9 bases unmatched. The TCR was taken from a woman aged 45-65 years with renal cell carcinoma. Sequencing used blood, obtained from a patient whose treatment included radiotherapy and nephrectomy. The chain has TRBV7-9 and TRBJ1-3; TRBD1 matches 12 bases. The CDR3 coding sequence is TGTGCCGGTGGGGGGACAGGGGGCTTGTCTGGAAACACCATATATTTT. The encoded protein is CAGGGTGGLSGNTIYF.